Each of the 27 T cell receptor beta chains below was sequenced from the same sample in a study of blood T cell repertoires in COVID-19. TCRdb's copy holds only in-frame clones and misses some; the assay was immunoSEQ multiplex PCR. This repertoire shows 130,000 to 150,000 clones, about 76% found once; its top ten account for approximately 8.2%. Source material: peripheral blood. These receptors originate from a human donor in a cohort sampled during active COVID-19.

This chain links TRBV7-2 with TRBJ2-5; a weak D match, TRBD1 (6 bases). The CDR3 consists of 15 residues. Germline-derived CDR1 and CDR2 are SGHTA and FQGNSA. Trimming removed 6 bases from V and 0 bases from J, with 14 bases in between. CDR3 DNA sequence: TGTGCCAGCAGACCTCCCTCAGGGGACCAAGAGACCCAGTACTTC. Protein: CASRPPSGDQETQYF.

In DNA, the CDR3 is TGCGCCAGCAGCTTGGATCCGACAGGAGCCTCTGGAAACACCATATATTTT. As protein: CASSLDPTGASGNTIYF. V and J are TRBV5-1 and TRBJ1-3, with D perhaps matching TRBD1 (6 bases). Trimming removed 0 bases at V and 0 bases at J, with 13 bases between. This CDR3 has 17 amino acids. Germline loops: CDR1 SGHRS, CDR2 YFSETQ. The whole variable domain, filled in from reference TRBV5-1 and TRBJ1-3, reads KAGVTQTPRYLIKTRGQQVTLSCSPISGHRSVSWYQQTPGQGLQFLFEYFSETQRNKGNFPGRFSGRQFSNSRSEMNVSTLELGDSALYLCASSLDPTGASGNTIYFGEGSWLTVV.

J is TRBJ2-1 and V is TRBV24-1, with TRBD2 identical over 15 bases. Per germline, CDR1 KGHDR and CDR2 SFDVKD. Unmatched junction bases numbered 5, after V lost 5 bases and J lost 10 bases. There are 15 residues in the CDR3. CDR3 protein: CATSAPGLAGGEQFF. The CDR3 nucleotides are TGTGCCACCAGTGCCCCGGGACTAGCGGGAGGCGAGCAGTTCTTC.

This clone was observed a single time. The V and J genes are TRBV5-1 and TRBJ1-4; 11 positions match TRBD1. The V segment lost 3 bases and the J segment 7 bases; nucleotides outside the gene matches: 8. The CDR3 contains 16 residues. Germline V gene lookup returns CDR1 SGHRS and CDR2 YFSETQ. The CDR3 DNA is TGCGCCAGCAGCTATGGACAGGGGGCGCGAGGTGAAAAACTGTTTTTT. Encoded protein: CASSYGQGARGEKLFF.

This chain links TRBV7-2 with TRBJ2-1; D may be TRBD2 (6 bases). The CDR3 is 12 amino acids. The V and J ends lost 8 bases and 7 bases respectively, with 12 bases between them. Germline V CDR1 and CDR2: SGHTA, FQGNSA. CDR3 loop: CASGAGSNEQFF. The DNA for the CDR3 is TGTGCCAGCGGGGCGGGATCGAATGAGCAGTTCTTC.

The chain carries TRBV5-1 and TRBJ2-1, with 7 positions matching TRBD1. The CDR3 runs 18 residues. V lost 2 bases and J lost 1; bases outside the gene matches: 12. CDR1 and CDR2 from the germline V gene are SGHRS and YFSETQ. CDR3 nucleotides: TGCGCCAGCAGCTTAAAGTATGACAGGGTCGGGTCCTACAATGAGCAGTTCTTC. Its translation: CASSLKYDRVGSYNEQFF. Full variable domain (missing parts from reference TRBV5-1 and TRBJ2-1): KAGVTQTPRYLIKTRGQQVTLSCSPISGHRSVSWYQQTPGQGLQFLFEYFSETQRNKGNFPGRFSGRQFSNSRSEMNVSTLELGDSALYLCASSLKYDRVGSYNEQFFGPGTRLTVL.

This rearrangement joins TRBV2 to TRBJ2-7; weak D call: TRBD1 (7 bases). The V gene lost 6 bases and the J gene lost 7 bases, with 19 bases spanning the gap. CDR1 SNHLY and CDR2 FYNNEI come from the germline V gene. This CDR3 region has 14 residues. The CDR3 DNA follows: TGTGCCAGCAGCTTCGCAGGGGGGCAAGGTGAGCAGTACTTC. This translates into CASSFAGGQGEQYF.

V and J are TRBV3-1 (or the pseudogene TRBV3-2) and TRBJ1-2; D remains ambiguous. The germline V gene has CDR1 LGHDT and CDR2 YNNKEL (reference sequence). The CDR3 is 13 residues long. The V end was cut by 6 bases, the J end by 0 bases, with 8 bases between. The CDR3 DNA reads TGTGCCAGCAGTCGCCGGGCTAACTATGGCTACACCTTC. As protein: CASSRRANYGYTF.

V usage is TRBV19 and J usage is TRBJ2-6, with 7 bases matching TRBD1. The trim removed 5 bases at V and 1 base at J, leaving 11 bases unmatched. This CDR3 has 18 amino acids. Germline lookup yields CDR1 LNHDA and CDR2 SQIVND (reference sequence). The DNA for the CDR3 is TGTGCCAGTAGTCATCAGGGGGTCGGCTCTTCTGGGGCCAACGTCCTGACTTTC. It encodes CASSHQGVGSSGANVLTF.

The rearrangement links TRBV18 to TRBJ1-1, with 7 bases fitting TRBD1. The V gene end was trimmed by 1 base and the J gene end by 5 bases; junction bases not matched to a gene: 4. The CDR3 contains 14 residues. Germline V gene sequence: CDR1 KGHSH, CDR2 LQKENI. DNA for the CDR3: TGTGCCAGCTCACCACAGGGGGCGAGTACTGAAGCTTTCTTT. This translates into CASSPQGASTEAFF.

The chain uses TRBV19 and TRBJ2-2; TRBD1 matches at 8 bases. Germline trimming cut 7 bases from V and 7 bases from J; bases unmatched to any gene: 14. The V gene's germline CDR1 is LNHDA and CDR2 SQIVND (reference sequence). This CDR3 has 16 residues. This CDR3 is CASTLLGRDRGGELFF. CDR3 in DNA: TGTGCCAGTACCCTCTTGGGGCGTGACAGGGGCGGGGAGCTGTTTTTT.

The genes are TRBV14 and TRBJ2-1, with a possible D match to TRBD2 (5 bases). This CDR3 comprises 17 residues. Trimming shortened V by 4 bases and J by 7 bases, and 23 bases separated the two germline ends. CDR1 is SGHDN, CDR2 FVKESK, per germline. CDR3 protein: CASSLKGVGTMGNEQFF. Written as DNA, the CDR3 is TGTGCCAGCAGCCTTAAGGGAGTGGGTACAATGGGTAATGAGCAGTTCTTC. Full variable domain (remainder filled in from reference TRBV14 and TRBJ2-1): EAGVTQFPSHSVIEKGQTVTLRCDPISGHDNLYWYRRVMGKEIKFLLHFVKESKQDESGMPNNRFLAERTGGTYSTLKVQPAELEDSGVYFCASSLKGVGTMGNEQFFGPGTRLTVL.

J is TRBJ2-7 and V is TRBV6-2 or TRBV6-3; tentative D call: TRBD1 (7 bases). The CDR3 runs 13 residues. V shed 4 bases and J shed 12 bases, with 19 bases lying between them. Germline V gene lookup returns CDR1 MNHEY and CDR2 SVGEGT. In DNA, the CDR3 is TGTGCCAGCAGTTGGGGTTTGACAGGGAGGAGGTACTTC. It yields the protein CASSWGLTGRRYF.

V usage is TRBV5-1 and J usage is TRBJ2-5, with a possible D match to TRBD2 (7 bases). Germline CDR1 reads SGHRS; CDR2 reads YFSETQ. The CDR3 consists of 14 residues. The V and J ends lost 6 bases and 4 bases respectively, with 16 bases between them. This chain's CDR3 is CASMLRGAGETQYF. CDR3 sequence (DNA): TGCGCCAGCATGCTCCGGGGGGCTGGAGAGACCCAGTACTTC.

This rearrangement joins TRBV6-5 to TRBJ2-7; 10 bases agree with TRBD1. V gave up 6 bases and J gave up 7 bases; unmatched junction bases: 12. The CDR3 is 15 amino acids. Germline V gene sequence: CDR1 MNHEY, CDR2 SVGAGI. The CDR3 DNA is TGTGCCAGCAGATCAACCGGGACAGGGGCCGGAGAGCAGTACTTC. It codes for CASRSTGTGAGEQYF.

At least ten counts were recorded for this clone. The CDR3 loop is CASSQETSGTYNEQFF. CDR3 coding DNA: TGTGCCAGCAGCCAAGAGACTAGCGGAACCTACAATGAGCAGTTCTTC. The rearrangement uses TRBV4-2 and TRBJ2-1; TRBD2 aligns across 9 bases. V was pared by 0 bases and J by 2 bases, with 2 bases of the junction left unmatched. The CDR3 runs 16 residues. CDR1 and CDR2 from the germline V gene are LGHNA and YNFKEQ.

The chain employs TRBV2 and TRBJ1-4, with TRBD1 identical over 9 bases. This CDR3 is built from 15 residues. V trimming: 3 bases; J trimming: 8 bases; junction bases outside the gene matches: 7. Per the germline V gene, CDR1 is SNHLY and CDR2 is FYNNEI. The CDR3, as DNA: TGTGCCAGCAGTGACCAGGGACAGGGAAGGGAAAAACTGTTTTTT. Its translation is CASSDQGQGREKLFF.

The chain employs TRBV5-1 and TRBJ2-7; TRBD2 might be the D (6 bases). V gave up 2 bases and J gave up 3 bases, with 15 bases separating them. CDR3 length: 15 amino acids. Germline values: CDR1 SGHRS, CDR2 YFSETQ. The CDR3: CASSFVGSARYEQYF. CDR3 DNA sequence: TGCGCCAGCAGCTTTGTCGGGAGCGCTCGCTACGAGCAGTACTTC.

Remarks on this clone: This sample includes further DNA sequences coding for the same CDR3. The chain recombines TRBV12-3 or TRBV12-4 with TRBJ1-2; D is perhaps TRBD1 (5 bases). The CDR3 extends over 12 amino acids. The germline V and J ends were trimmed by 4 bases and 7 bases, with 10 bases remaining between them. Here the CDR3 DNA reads TGTGCCAGCAGTTCCCCCCAGGGTGGCTACACCTTC. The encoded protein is CASSSPQGGYTF.

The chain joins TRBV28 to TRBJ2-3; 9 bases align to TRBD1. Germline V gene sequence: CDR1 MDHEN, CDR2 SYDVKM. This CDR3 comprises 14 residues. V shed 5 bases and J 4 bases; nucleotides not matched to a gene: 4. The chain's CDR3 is CASSPGQGADTQYF. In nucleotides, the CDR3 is TGTGCCAGCAGTCCGGGACAGGGTGCAGATACGCAGTATTTT.

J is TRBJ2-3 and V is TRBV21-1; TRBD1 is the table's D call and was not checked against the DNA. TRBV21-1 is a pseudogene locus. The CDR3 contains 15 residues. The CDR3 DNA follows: TGTGCCAGCAGCAGCCACAACCCATACCTCCAAGCGCAGTATTTT. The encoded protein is CASSSHNPYLQAQYF.

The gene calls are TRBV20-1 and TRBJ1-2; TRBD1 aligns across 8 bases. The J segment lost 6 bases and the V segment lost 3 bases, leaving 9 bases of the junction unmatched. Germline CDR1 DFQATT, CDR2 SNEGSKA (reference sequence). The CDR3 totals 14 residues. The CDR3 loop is CSASHRGLVNGYTF. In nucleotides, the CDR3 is TGCAGTGCTAGTCACAGGGGGTTGGTGAATGGCTACACCTTC.

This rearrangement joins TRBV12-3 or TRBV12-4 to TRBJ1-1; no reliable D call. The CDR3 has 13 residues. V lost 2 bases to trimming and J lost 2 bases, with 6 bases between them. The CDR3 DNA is TGTGCCAGCAGTTTATCCCAAAACACTGAAGCTTTCTTT. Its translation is CASSLSQNTEAFF.

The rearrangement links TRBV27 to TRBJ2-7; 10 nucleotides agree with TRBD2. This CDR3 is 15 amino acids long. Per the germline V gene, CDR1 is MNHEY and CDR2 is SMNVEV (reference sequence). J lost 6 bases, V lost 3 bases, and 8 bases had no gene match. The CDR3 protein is CASSLGSGRAGEQYF. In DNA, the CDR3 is TGTGCCAGCAGTTTGGGAAGCGGGAGGGCCGGCGAGCAGTACTTC.

CDR3 protein: CASSVGGDSYEQYF. CDR3 sequence (DNA): TGTGCCAGCAGCGTAGGTGGGGACAGCTACGAGCAGTACTTC. The chain links TRBV9 to TRBJ2-7; 7 nucleotides agree with TRBD1. Germline CDR1 reads SGDLS; CDR2 reads YYNGEE. The length of the CDR3 is 14 residues. The V gene end was trimmed by 0 bases and the J gene end by 3 bases; junction bases not matched to a gene: 3.

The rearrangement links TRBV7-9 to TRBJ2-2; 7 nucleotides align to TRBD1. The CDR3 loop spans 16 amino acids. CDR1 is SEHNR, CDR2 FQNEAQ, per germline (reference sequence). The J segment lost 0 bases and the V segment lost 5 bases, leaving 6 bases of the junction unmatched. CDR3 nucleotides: TGTGCCAGCAGCCCCAGACAGGGAACGAACACCGGGGAGCTGTTTTTT. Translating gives CASSPRQGTNTGELFF.

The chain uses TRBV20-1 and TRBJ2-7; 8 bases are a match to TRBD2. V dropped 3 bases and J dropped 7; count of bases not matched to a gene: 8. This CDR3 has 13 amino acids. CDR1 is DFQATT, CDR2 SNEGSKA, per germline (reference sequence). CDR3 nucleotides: TGCAGTGCTAGTCCAGCGGGAGTTCGGGAGCAGTACTTC. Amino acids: CSASPAGVREQYF.